Listed below are T cell receptor beta chains from one sample, sequenced in a study of blood T cell repertoires in COVID-19. TCRdb's table, derived via immunoSEQ multiplex PCR, lists solely in-frame clones and lacks some. The sample lists under 200,000 clones, more than 85% seen once, with around 2.5% in the top ten. The sample consisted of peripheral blood. These receptors were obtained from a woman older than 75 with COVID-19, enrolled during active disease. Each CDR3 is given with its conserved first and last residue.

CDR3 | V | length
CASSPKGAYQGSGELFF | TRBV6-2/TRBV6-3 | 17
CASSLGGQKADTQYF | TRBV7-2 | 15
CASSPQGETQYF | TRBV11-2 | 12
CATRQGTLVGETQYF | TRBV2 | 15
CAISGDRGSSAFWFF | TRBV10-3 | 15
CASSPRTGDQETQYF | TRBV5-4 | 15
CASSSGTGGFYDGYTF | TRBV5-1 | 16
CASSLGPIGREGYNEQFF | TRBV13 | 18
CASSQDRGATEAFF | TRBV6-6 | 14
CASSPLAGEPGELFF | TRBV4-2 | 15
CASSGDFFAEDTQYF | TRBV9 | 15
CASSLGVLTGNTIYF | TRBV4-3 | 15
CSVDEGPEAFF | TRBV29-1 | 11
CASSLDTDYGYTF | TRBV5-1 | 13
CASSPTSGRTDTQYF | TRBV11-3 | 15
CASSLVARQGNEKLFF | TRBV5-1 | 16
CASSIGGVGGELFF | TRBV19 | 14
CASPTGKNTEAFF | TRBV28 | 13
CASSFRTSEGGEQFF | TRBV6-1 | 15
CASSLGHPNEKLFF | TRBV6-1 | 14
CASSREYYEQYF | TRBV11-2 | 12
CASSYSNEQFF | TRBV6-5 | 11
CASSHLADEQFF | TRBV7-2 | 12
CASRSGGISSYEQYF | TRBV28 | 15
CASSLKGGRADEQFF | TRBV11-1 | 15
CASSHGLAGRNEQFF | TRBV6-2/TRBV6-3 | 15
CASSQILGGGTEAFF | TRBV3-1/TRBV3-2 | 15
CASSPLEKVNSGNTIYF | TRBV18 | 17